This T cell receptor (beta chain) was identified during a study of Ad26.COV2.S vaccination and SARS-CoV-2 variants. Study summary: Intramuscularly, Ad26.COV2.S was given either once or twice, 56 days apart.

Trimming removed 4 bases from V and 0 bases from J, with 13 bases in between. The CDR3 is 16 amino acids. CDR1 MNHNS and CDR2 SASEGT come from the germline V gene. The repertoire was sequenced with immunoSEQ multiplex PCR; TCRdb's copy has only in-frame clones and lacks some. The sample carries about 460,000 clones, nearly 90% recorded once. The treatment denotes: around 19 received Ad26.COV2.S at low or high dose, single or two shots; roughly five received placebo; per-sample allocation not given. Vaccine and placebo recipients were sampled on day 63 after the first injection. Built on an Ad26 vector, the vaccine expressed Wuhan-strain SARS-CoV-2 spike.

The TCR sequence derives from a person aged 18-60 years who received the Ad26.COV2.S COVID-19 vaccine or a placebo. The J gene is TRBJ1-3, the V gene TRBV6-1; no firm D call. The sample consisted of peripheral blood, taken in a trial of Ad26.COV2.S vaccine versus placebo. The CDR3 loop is CASSAPSVSSGNTIYF. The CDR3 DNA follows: TGTGCCAGCAGTGCCCCCTCAGTGAGCTCTGGAAACACCATATATTTT.